The 10 T cell receptor beta chains reported below all come from one sample, sequenced in a study of T cells in narcolepsy. Assay: immunoSEQ multiplex PCR; the TCRdb copy retains only in-frame clones and omits some. Of around 27,000 clones in the sample, roughly 80% are singletons; the top ten hold about 1.2%. Material: CD45RA- memory CD4+ T cells from PBMCs. The origin of the receptors is a human donor with narcolepsy.

CDR3 loop: CASSDRGTGELFF. In DNA form, the CDR3 reads TGCGCCAGCAGTGACAGGGGAACCGGGGAGCTGTTTTTT. J is TRBJ2-2 and V is TRBV10-1, with a tentative D call TRBD1 (6 bases). The CDR3 contains 13 residues. Trimming removed 3 bases from V and 5 bases from J, with 7 bases in between. The germline V gene encodes CDR1 WNHNN and CDR2 SYGVQD (reference sequence).

The V gene is TRBV18, the J gene TRBJ2-7; D uncertain. CDR3 length: 13 residues. The V and J ends lost 6 bases and 0 bases respectively, with 9 bases between them. Germline V lookup: CDR1 KGHSH, CDR2 LQKENI. DNA for the CDR3: TGTGCCAGCTCGGGAAGGAACTCCTACGAGCAGTACTTC. It yields the protein CASSGRNSYEQYF.

The CDR3 protein is CASSYSEFNYGYTF. Written as DNA, the CDR3 is TGTGCCAGCAGTTACTCAGAATTTAACTATGGCTACACCTTC. V and J are TRBV6-6 and TRBJ1-2; D is uncertain. Germline V gives CDR1 MNHNY, CDR2 SVGAGI (reference sequence). The ends were cut back, 0 bases at V and 1 base at J, with 6 bases in the middle. The CDR3 consists of 14 residues.

The chain recombines TRBV5-1 with TRBJ2-6; weak D call: TRBD2 (5 bases). The CDR3 contains 14 residues. CDR1 SGHRS and CDR2 YFSETQ come from the germline V gene. With 4 bases removed from V and 2 bases from J, the gap between germline ends came to 7 bases. In DNA, the CDR3 is TGCGCCAGCAGCGGACTTCCTGGGGCCAACGTCCTGACTTTC. Amino acids: CASSGLPGANVLTF.

Concerning this clone: The identical CDR3 is also encoded by other nucleotide sequences in the sample. V and J are TRBV11-2 and TRBJ2-3; D is possibly TRBD1 (6 bases). There are 13 residues in the CDR3. V gave up 4 bases and J gave up 2 bases, with 7 bases separating them. Germline V CDR1 and CDR2: SGHAT, FQNNGV. Here the CDR3 DNA reads TGTGCCAGCAGCTGGGACACCACAGATACGCAGTATTTT. This codes for CASSWDTTDTQYF.

Only a few counts were recorded for this clone. CDR3 bases: TGTGCCAGCAGCCTGAAGAACACTGAAGCTTTCTTT. As protein: CASSLKNTEAFF. This chain links TRBV6-5 with TRBJ1-1, with D unclear. Looked up from germline, CDR1 is MNHEY and CDR2 is SVGAGI. The CDR3 covers 12 residues. V was shortened by 6 bases and J by 1 base, with 6 bases between the two germline ends.

J is TRBJ1-1 and V is TRBV5-5; no reliable D call. V was pared by 0 bases and J by 2 bases, with 11 bases between. This CDR3 is built from 15 residues. Looked up from germline, CDR1 is SGHKS and CDR2 is YYEKEE (reference sequence). The CDR3, as DNA: TGTGCCAGCAGCTTGGAATCGCGGGGTAACACTGAAGCTTTCTTT. Protein product: CASSLESRGNTEAFF. Using reference TRBV5-5 and TRBJ1-1 for the parts outside the CDR3, the full variable domain is DAGVTQSPTHLIKTRGQQVTLRCSPISGHKSVSWYQQVLGQGPQFIFQYYEKEERGRGNFPDRFSARQFPNYSSELNVNALLLGDSALYLCASSLESRGNTEAFFGQGTRLTVV.

The V and J genes are TRBV5-6 and TRBJ2-3; unclear D gene. There are 13 residues in the CDR3. Germline V gene lookup returns CDR1 SGHDT and CDR2 YYEEEE. Trimming cost V 6 bases and J 9 bases, with 17 bases left between them. The CDR3 DNA reads as TGTGCCAGCAAGTTTGGCGGACCGGACACGCAGTATTTT. It specifies CASKFGGPDTQYF.

This rearrangement joins TRBV23-1 to TRBJ1-4; no reliable D call. TRBV23-1 is annotated as an ORF whose role is uncertain. The germline V and J ends were trimmed by 2 bases and 2 bases, with 30 bases remaining between them. This CDR3 has 22 residues. The CDR3 sequence: CASSQRSRSDRRELRTNEKLFF. The CDR3 DNA is TGCGCCAGCAGTCAACGGTCCAGGTCTGATCGACGGGAACTTCGCACTAATGAAAAACTGTTTTTT.

To note about this clone: The same CDR3 arises from other DNA sequences in this sample as well. The rearrangement joins TRBV6-1 to TRBJ1-1, with 9 positions matching TRBD1. This CDR3 has 17 residues. V lost 3 bases and J lost 1; bases outside the gene matches: 9. The germline V gene encodes CDR1 MNHNS and CDR2 SASEGT. CDR3 amino acids: CASSERGWGQGNTEAFF. CDR3 bases: TGTGCCAGCAGTGAGAGGGGGTGGGGACAGGGGAACACTGAAGCTTTCTTT.